This T cell receptor (beta chain) was obtained from a study of regulatory T cells in long-lasting Graves disease. Arm-PCR with iRepertoire HTBI primers amplified the CDR3 regions for these TCR beta libraries. MiXCR, run by TCRdb on the multiplex PCR reads, gives a single entry per CDR3 protein. This sample yields 560,000 or so distinct CDR3 sequences, of which about 15% are seen a single time; 12% belongs to the top ten. Per germline, CDR1 SGHTA and CDR2 FQGTGA. V gave up 5 bases and J gave up 0 bases, with 19 bases separating them. The CDR3 is 17 amino acids. Stated time point: newly diagnosed GD, antithyroid drugs for less than 3 months. With RNA extracted from PBMCs as input, the TCR library was made. A further study also used this sample, focusing on T cells in Graves' hyperthyroidism and ophthalmopathy.

This TCR came from a man between 18 and 29 years old with Graves disease. The chain employs TRBV7-3 and TRBJ1-1; D uncertain. The sequenced sample was peripheral blood mononuclear cells (PBMCs), obtained at new diagnosis, from a patient treated with antithyroid drugs. CDR3 coding DNA: TGTGCCAGCAGCCCTACGCCACGAACAGCCATGAACACTGAAGCTTTCTTT. It translates to CASSPTPRTAMNTEAFF.